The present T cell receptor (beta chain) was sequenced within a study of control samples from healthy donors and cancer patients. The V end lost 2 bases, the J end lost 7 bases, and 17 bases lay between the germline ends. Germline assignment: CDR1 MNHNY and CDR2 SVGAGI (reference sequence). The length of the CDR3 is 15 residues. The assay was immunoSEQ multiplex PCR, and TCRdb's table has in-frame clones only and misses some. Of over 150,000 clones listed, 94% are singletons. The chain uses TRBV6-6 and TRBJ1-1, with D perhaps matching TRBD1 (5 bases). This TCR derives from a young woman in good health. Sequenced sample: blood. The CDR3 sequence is CASSYRPEGPGEAFF. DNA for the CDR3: TGTGCCAGCAGTTACCGGCCGGAGGGGCCCGGTGAAGCTTTCTTT.